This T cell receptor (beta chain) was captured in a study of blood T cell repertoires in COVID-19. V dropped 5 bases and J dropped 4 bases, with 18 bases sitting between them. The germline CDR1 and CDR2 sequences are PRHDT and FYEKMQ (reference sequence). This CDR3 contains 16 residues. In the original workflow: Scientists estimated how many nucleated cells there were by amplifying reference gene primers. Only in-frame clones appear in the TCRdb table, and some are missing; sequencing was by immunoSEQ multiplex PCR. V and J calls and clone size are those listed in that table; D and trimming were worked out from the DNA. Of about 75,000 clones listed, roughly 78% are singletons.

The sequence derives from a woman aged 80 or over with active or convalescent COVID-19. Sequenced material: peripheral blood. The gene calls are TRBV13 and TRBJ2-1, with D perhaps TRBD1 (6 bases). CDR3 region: CASSPPDRTGYNEQFF. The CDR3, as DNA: TGTGCCAGCAGCCCGCCGGACAGAACGGGGTACAATGAGCAGTTCTTC.